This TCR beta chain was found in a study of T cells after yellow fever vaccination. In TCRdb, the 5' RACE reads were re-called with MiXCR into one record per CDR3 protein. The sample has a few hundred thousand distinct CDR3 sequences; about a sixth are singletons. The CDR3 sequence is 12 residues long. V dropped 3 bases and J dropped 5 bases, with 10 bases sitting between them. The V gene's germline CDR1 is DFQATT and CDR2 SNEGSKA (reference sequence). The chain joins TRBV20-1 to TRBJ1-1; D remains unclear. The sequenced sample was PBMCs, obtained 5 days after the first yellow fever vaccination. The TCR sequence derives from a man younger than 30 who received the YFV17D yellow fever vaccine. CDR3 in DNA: TGCAGTGCTAGTATACGGGTAACTGAAGCTTTCTTT. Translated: CSASIRVTEAFF.